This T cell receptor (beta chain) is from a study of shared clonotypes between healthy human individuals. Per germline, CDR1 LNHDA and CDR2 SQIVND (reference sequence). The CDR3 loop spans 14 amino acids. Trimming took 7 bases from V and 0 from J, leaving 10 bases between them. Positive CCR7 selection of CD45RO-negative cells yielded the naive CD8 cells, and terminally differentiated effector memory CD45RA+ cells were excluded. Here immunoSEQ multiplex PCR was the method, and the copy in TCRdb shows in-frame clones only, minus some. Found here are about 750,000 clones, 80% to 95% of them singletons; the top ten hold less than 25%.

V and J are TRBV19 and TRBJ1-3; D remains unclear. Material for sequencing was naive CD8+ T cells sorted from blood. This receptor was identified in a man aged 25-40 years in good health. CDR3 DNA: TGTGCCAGTAAAGTGATGGACTCTGGAAACACCATATATTTT. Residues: CASKVMDSGNTIYF.